What follows describes a single T cell receptor (beta chain). Its antigen remains unknown. These data originate in a study of T cell responses to AZD1222 COVID-19 vaccine. Study-wide points: Two AZD1222 doses significantly raised spike-specific TCR breadth and depth over controls.

Deletions cut 0 bases from V and 1 base from J, with 16 bases between. CDR1 is SGDLS, CDR2 YYNGEE, per germline. This CDR3 comprises 17 residues. Profiled with immunoSEQ multiplex PCR; TCRdb holds only in-frame clones, not every one. The sample consists of approximately 120,000 clones, approximately 87% of them appearing once. This sequence was found in an adult who received the AZD1222 COVID-19 vaccine. V is TRBV9 and J is TRBJ2-5, with D possibly matching TRBD1 (5 bases). The material was peripheral blood, obtained 28 days after the second AZD1222 dose. CDR3 bases: TGTGCCAGCAGCGTAGCAAAGGGGTGGGGTACCCAAGAGACCCAGTACTTC. Its protein is CASSVAKGWGTQETQYF. Full variable domain (remainder filled in from reference TRBV9 and TRBJ2-5): DSGVTQTPKHLITATGQRVTLRCSPRSGDLSVYWYQQSLDQGLQFLIQYYNGEERAKGNILERFSAQQFPDLHSELNLSSLELGDSALYFCASSVAKGWGTQETQYFGPGTRLLVL.